The 17 T cell receptor beta chains reported below all come from one sample, sequenced in a study of TIL therapy for anti-PD-1-resistant metastatic lung cancer (dated by TCRdb to the early 2020s). The immunoSEQ v3 hsTCRB kit was used to amplify TCR beta CDR3 regions from genomic DNA through bias-controlled multiplex PCR. TCRdb retrieved this table from immuneACCESS and kept in-frame rearrangements only. Not all clones are present; in checked studies, unresolved V genes account for under half, and no reason is known for the remainder. The sample profile shows roughly 50,000 clones; about two thirds of them were found once. Roughly 5.6% of the sample is in the top ten clones. The time point label here, explained by the study, means: pre-treatment sample, taken before nivolumab and TIL therapy. Excised metastases, mostly pleural nodules or supraclavicular lymph nodes, were used as baseline tumor samples and were taken from the same resection from which TIL were grown.

The sample in question was tumor tissue, obtained at baseline. All receptors derive from a person between 25 and 79 years old with non-small cell lung cancer.

The chain has TRBV19 and TRBJ2-7, with 9 bases identical to TRBD1. CDR1 is LNHDA and CDR2 is SQIVND in the germline V gene (reference sequence). After removal of 3 bases from V and 1 base from J, the junction contained 1 base not matched to a gene. The CDR3 is 14 residues long. CDR3 DNA: TGTGCCAGTAGTATGGACAGGGGTTCCTACGAGCAGTACTTC. It codes for CASSMDRGSYEQYF. The full variable domain, with the rest looked up from reference TRBV19 and TRBJ2-7, is DGGITQSPKYLFRKEGQNVTLSCEQNLNHDAMYWYRQDPGQGLRLIYYSQIVNDFQKGDIAEGYSVSREKKESFPLTVTSAQKNPTAFYLCASSMDRGSYEQYFGPGTRLTVT.

CDR3 sequence reads: CASGGRERISPLHF. CDR3 DNA: TGTGCCAGCGGCGGCAGGGAAAGGATTTCACCCCTCCACTTT. The chain combines TRBV27 with TRBJ1-6; maybe TRBD1 (5 bases). The CDR3 has 14 amino acids. In germline, CDR1 is MNHEY, CDR2 SMNVEV (reference sequence). Trimming shortened V by 8 bases and J by 9 bases, and 17 bases separated the two germline ends.

The CDR3 DNA reads as TGTGCCAGCAGCGTAGGGCCTAGCGGGGGGGCCCGGGAGACCCAGTACTTC. Protein sequence: CASSVGPSGGARETQYF. The chain employs TRBV9 and TRBJ2-5, with TRBD2 matching over 12 bases. Germline V gene data show CDR1 as SGDLS and CDR2 as YYNGEE. CDR3 length: 17 amino acids. V lost 0 bases and J lost 5; bases outside the gene matches: 8. Together with reference TRBV9 and TRBJ2-5, the CDR3 gives the full variable domain: DSGVTQTPKHLITATGQRVTLRCSPRSGDLSVYWYQQSLDQGLQFLIQYYNGEERAKGNILERFSAQQFPDLHSELNLSSLELGDSALYFCASSVGPSGGARETQYFGPGTRLLVL.

This clone turned up a few times. In DNA, the CDR3 is TGCGCCAGCCTTCGACAGGGTAGGATCTCCTACGAGCAGTACTTC. Translated, it gives CASLRQGRISYEQYF. The chain uses TRBV5-1 and TRBJ2-7; 7 bases align to TRBD1. The CDR3 loop spans 15 amino acids. Germline lookup yields CDR1 SGHRS and CDR2 YFSETQ. V was pared by 7 bases and J by 0 bases, with 10 bases of the junction left unmatched.

This chain connects TRBV4-1 to TRBJ2-3, with TRBD1 matching over 8 bases. V shed 6 bases and J 9 bases; nucleotides not matched to a gene: 8. The germline V gene encodes CDR1 MGHRA and CDR2 YSYEKL. The CDR3 covers 13 residues. CDR3 amino acids: CASSPSDRATQYF. The CDR3 DNA follows: TGCGCCAGCAGTCCTTCGGACAGGGCCACGCAGTATTTT.

V is TRBV5-6 and J is TRBJ1-5, with 7 bases aligning to TRBD1. V dropped 1 base and J dropped 5; count of bases not matched to a gene: 3. Germline CDR1 and CDR2: SGHDT and YYEEEE. This CDR3 is 14 amino acids long. This CDR3 reads CASSLTGVDQPQHF. The CDR3 bases are TGTGCCAGCAGCTTGACAGGGGTGGATCAGCCCCAGCATTTT.

The chain couples TRBV20-1 to TRBJ2-1; D gene uncertain. The CDR3 covers 11 residues. Germline values: CDR1 DFQATT, CDR2 SNEGSKA (reference sequence). Trimming took off 0 bases at V and 9 bases at J, with 6 bases between the two ends. The CDR3 DNA reads TGCAGTGCTAGAGAATGGCCTGAGCAGTTCTTC. Amino acid sequence: CSAREWPEQFF.

J is TRBJ2-3 and V is TRBV2; 8 bases align to TRBD2. Germline trimming cut 8 bases from V and 5 bases from J; bases unmatched to any gene: 9. Germline CDR1 SNHLY, CDR2 FYNNEI. The CDR3 length is 14 residues. CDR3 loop: CASGAGGPQDTQYF. The CDR3 nucleotides are TGTGCCAGCGGTGCGGGGGGCCCCCAAGATACGCAGTATTTT.

The gene calls are TRBV7-2 and TRBJ1-5; 7 bases agree with TRBD1. This CDR3 has 14 amino acids. J gave up 2 bases and V 3 bases, and 1 base lay outside the gene matches. CDR1 is SGHTA and CDR2 is FQGNSA in the germline V gene. The CDR3 here is CASSFDRGNQPQHF. The CDR3 nucleotides are TGTGCCAGCAGCTTCGACAGGGGCAATCAGCCCCAGCATTTT.

The chain recombines TRBV27 with TRBJ2-1, with TRBD2 identical over 10 bases. V shed 4 bases and J 5 bases; nucleotides not matched to a gene: 8. This CDR3 contains 16 residues. The germline V gene has CDR1 MNHEY and CDR2 SMNVEV (reference sequence). CDR3 in DNA: TGTGCCAGCAGTTCCAACAGCGGGGGGGTAAACAATGAGCAGTTCTTC. It is translated as CASSSNSGGVNNEQFF.

This clone has only a few counts. V is TRBV19 and J is TRBJ2-7, with TRBD2 matching 8 bases. V gave up 0 bases and J gave up 2 bases; unmatched junction bases: 6. The CDR3 is 16 residues long. CDR1 and CDR2 (germline): LNHDA, SQIVND (reference sequence). The chain's CDR3 is CASSIDPSGGPYEQYF. CDR3 sequence (DNA): TGTGCCAGTAGTATAGATCCCTCGGGAGGGCCCTACGAGCAGTACTTC.

The chain has TRBV5-1 and TRBJ2-7; D is perhaps TRBD1 or TRBD2 (5 bases each). The CDR3 is 15 amino acids. Per germline, CDR1 SGHRS and CDR2 YFSETQ. Deletions cut 2 bases from V and 2 bases from J, with 14 bases between. The CDR3 region has the DNA TGCGCCAGCAGCTTCCTGCAGGGAGCCGCCTACGAGCAGTACTTC. Translating it yields CASSFLQGAAYEQYF.

About this clone itself: Other DNA sequences from this sample encode an identical CDR3 as well. V usage is TRBV6-5 and J usage is TRBJ2-7; 7 nucleotides align to TRBD1. The trim removed 6 bases at V and 1 base at J, leaving 3 bases unmatched. The length of the CDR3 is 13 residues. CDR1 and CDR2 from the germline V gene are MNHEY and SVGAGI. The CDR3 bases are TGTGCCAGCAGAAGACAGGGTTCCTACGAGCAGTACTTC. This translates into CASRRQGSYEQYF.

The chain is built from TRBV6-1 and TRBJ1-2; 11 bases are a match to TRBD1. The junction had 11 bases not matched to a gene; V was cut back by 6 bases and J by 8 bases. CDR1 MNHNS and CDR2 SASEGT come from the germline V gene. The CDR3 loop spans 15 amino acids. CDR3 region: CASSRGQGGSRGYTF. CDR3 nucleotides: TGTGCCAGCAGCCGGGGACAGGGGGGGTCAAGGGGCTACACCTTC.

This CDR3 is CASSQLLGGGAHEQYF. Here the CDR3 DNA reads TGTGCCAGCAGCCAACTCCTGGGCGGGGGGGCCCACGAGCAGTACTTC. The V call is TRBV4-2, the J call TRBJ2-7; 9 bases map to TRBD2. Per germline, CDR1 LGHNA and CDR2 YNFKEQ. The V gene end was trimmed by 2 bases and the J gene end by 5 bases; junction bases not matched to a gene: 10. The CDR3 extends over 16 amino acids.

V is TRBV29-1 and J is TRBJ2-4, with 9 bases fitting TRBD1. Germline V gene lookup returns CDR1 SQVTM and CDR2 ANQGSEA. With 7 bases clipped from V and 3 bases from J, the junction kept 7 bases outside the gene matches. CDR3 size: 14 residues. Here the CDR3 reads CSAWDREGKNIQYF. For the CDR3, the DNA is TGCAGCGCCTGGGACAGGGAGGGCAAAAACATTCAGTACTTC.

The chain uses TRBV19 and TRBJ1-1, with D possibly being TRBD1 (6 bases). V shed 5 bases and J shed 2 bases, with 18 bases lying between them. The CDR3 has 16 residues. From germline, CDR1 is LNHDA and CDR2 SQIVND (reference sequence). The CDR3 reads CASSYRVGGVNTEAFF. CDR3 coding DNA: TGTGCCAGTAGTTACAGGGTGGGGGGCGTCAACACTGAAGCTTTCTTT.